Given below is one TCR beta chain in context. Its specificity is not known. Clones were read by immunoSEQ multiplex PCR, and TCRdb kept only the in-frame ones, dropping some. Seen here are 2,100,000 or so clones, 95% observed once, and the top ten hold around 0.13%. This sample was included in a study of shared clonotypes between healthy human individuals. Study as a whole: The study used three CD4 naive, three CD4 memory, two CD8 naive and one CD8 memory plate per donor. The study, taken as a whole, reports: The sharing of 4% to 5.5% of naive CD4 clonotypes was seen across several donors.

This sequence was found in a man aged 18-30 years in good health. Source material: naive CD4+ T cells sorted from blood. Subset specified: CD45RA+ positively selected.

The CDR3 region is CASSYSDRGLSGYTF. Here the CDR3 DNA reads TGTGCCAGCAGTTACTCGGACAGGGGGCTCTCTGGCTACACCTTC. V gene TRBV6-5 combines with J gene TRBJ1-2, with 11 bases fitting TRBD1. Germline V lookup: CDR1 MNHEY, CDR2 SVGAGI. This CDR3 is 15 amino acids long. J gave up 7 bases and V 0 bases, and 4 bases lay outside the gene matches.